Listed here are 2 T cell receptor beta chains from one sample, sequenced in a study of vaccination effects on CD4 cells after COVID-19. Assay used: immunoSEQ multiplex PCR; TCRdb lists only in-frame clones, some missing. Among about 81,000 clones listed, over 75% were seen once. ViraFEST expansion of antigen-specific CD4+ T cells with viral peptide pools preceded sequencing. When around nine days of culture had elapsed, CD4+ T cells were isolated. Of the BNT162b2 and mRNA-1273 vaccines, participants received two doses of one or the other. The antigens of these receptors remain unknown. Specimen: CD4+ T cells from PBMCs cultured with HCoV-OC43 spike peptides, collected after COVID-19 vaccination. Subset: HCoV-OC43 spike overlapping peptide pool stimulation. These receptors were taken from a human donor who received a COVID-19 vaccine.

This clone appeared a few times. The chain uses TRBV28 and TRBJ2-1; 7 nucleotides agree with TRBD2. The CDR3 length is 15 residues. V trimming: 6 bases; J trimming: 4 bases; junction bases outside the gene matches: 9. The germline V gene encodes CDR1 MDHEN and CDR2 SYDVKM. This chain's CDR3 is CASRRAGPRYNEQFF. The CDR3 nucleotides are TGTGCCAGCAGACGAGCGGGACCGCGGTACAATGAGCAGTTCTTC. Full variable domain (missing parts from reference TRBV28 and TRBJ2-1): DVKVTQSSRYLVKRTGEKVFLECVQDMDHENMFWYRQDPGLGLRLIYFSYDVKMKEKGDIPEGYSVSREKKERFSLILESASTNQTSMYLCASRRAGPRYNEQFFGPGTRLTVL.

The chain has TRBV2 and TRBJ2-2; D possibly corresponds to TRBD1 (6 bases). Germline lookup yields CDR1 SNHLY and CDR2 FYNNEI. The CDR3 consists of 14 residues. The V end lost 4 bases, the J end lost 0 bases, and 6 bases lay between the germline ends. The CDR3 coding sequence is TGTGCCAGCAGTGGGACAGCGAACACCGGGGAGCTGTTTTTT. Its protein is CASSGTANTGELFF.